A selection of T cell receptor beta chains follows, all from one sample in a study of technical replicates of blood from a handful of donors. Clones were read by immunoSEQ multiplex PCR, and TCRdb kept only the in-frame ones, dropping some. The sample comprises just over 95,000 clones, roughly 95% of which are singletons, and 0.25% to 0.35% rests with the top ten. The specimen was T cells isolated from PBMCs. These TCRs come from a human donor in good health. The CDR3 runs from the conserved cysteine through the conserved F or W. The D gene is left open where the match is weak. Clone size is not always given. Where it is, it says once, few, many or a class for expanded clones.

j_call v_call d_call clone_size cdr3_aa cdr3_nt
TRBJ1-5 TRBV27 TRBD1 . CASSLGTGVNQPQHF TGTGCCAGCAGTTTAGGGACAGGGGTAAATCAGCCCCAGCATTTT
TRBJ2-7 TRBV9 TRBD1 once CASSFGQGNEQYF TGTGCCAGCAGCTTTGGACAGGGGAACGAGCAGTACTTC
TRBJ2-2 TRBV5-4 TRBD2 . CASSLGAGGEDTGELFF TGTGCCAGCAGCTTGGGGGCGGGAGGGGAGGACACCGGGGAGCTGTTTTTT
TRBJ1-1 TRBV4-1 . . CASSQDTGRNTEAFF TGCGCCAGCAGCCAAGACACAGGAAGGAACACTGAAGCTTTCTTT
TRBJ2-7 TRBV6-5 . . CASGASSYEQYF TGTGCCAGCGGGGCTAGCTCCTACGAGCAGTACTTC
TRBJ2-1 TRBV7-9 . . CASSLPGYYNEQFF TGTGCCAGCAGCCTCCCGGGATACTACAATGAGCAGTTCTTC
TRBJ2-1 TRBV5-4 TRBD2 . CASSSPGLAGNNEQFF TGTGCCAGCAGCTCACCGGGACTAGCGGGGAACAATGAGCAGTTCTTC
TRBJ1-2 TRBV27 . . CASSSGRQFYTF TGTGCCAGCAGTTCGGGTCGGCAGTTCTACACCTTC
TRBJ2-4 TRBV27 TRBD2 . CASLSSGLGILAKNIQYF TGTGCCAGCCTTAGTTCGGGACTAGGCATTCTAGCCAAAAACATTCAGTACTTC
TRBJ1-2 TRBV27 . . CASSSQGGGNKGTYYGYTF TGTGCCAGCAGTTCCCAAGGGGGGGGGAATAAAGGGACGTACTATGGCTACACCTTC
TRBJ2-3 TRBV5-4 TRBD2 . CASSSGLAGGLDTQYF TGTGCCAGCAGCTCAGGACTAGCGGGAGGGTTAGATACGCAGTATTTT
TRBJ2-7 TRBV6-1 . . CASSLSGSNEQYF TGTGCCAGCAGTTTATCAGGGTCCAACGAGCAGTACTTC
TRBJ1-5 TRBV5-1 . . CASSLYSDQPQHF TGCGCCAGCAGCTTGTATTCCGATCAGCCCCAGCATTTT
TRBJ2-1 TRBV6-1 . . CASSEKAAYNEQFF TGTGCCAGCAGTGAGAAAGCGGCCTACAATGAGCAGTTCTTC
TRBJ1-4 TRBV4-2 TRBD1 . CASSQEEGALRKLFF TGTGCCAGCAGCCAAGAGGAGGGGGCGCTTCGGAAACTGTTTTTT
TRBJ1-4 TRBV2 TRBD1 . CASSDPQGQSEKLFF TGTGCCAGCAGTGATCCACAGGGGCAAAGCGAAAAACTGTTTTTT
TRBJ2-2 TRBV19 . once CASFRGNTGELFF TGTGCCAGTTTCAGGGGGAACACCGGGGAGCTGTTTTTT
TRBJ2-7 TRBV28 TRBD2 . CASSPPGAGGYEQYF TGTGCCAGCAGTCCACCAGGGGCGGGGGGCTACGAGCAGTACTTC
TRBJ1-1 TRBV6-8 . . CASSFPEGEAFF TGTGCCAGCAGTTTTCCGGAGGGTGAAGCTTTCTTT
TRBJ2-2 TRBV9 . . CASSETGTGELFF TGTGCCAGCAGCGAAACGGGGACCGGGGAGCTGTTTTTT
TRBJ1-5 TRBV7-6 TRBD1 . CASSPGQGNQPQHF TGTGCCAGCAGCCCGGGACAGGGCAATCAGCCCCAGCATTTT
TRBJ1-2 TRBV9 . . CASSVATAGDGYTF TGTGCCAGCAGCGTAGCTACGGCAGGGGATGGCTACACCTTC
TRBJ2-7 TRBV9 TRBD2 once CASSVASGGYEQYF TGTGCCAGCAGCGTAGCTAGCGGGGGATACGAGCAGTACTTC
TRBJ2-1 TRBV7-2 . . CASSPLGLGTAEQFF TGTGCCAGCAGCCCACTGGGACTAGGGACAGCTGAGCAGTTCTTC
TRBJ2-5 TRBV5-6 . . CASSGLIQETQYF TGTGCCAGCAGCGGGCTGATCCAAGAGACCCAGTACTTC
TRBJ1-1 TRBV4-1 . . CASSHPDRRTEAFF TGCGCCAGCAGCCATCCCGACAGAAGGACTGAAGCTTTCTTT
TRBJ2-2 TRBV9 . . CASSVGDSYTGELFF TGTGCCAGCAGCGTAGGGGACTCGTACACCGGGGAGCTGTTTTTT
TRBJ1-2 TRBV19 . . CASSANDRFYGYTF TGTGCCAGTAGTGCCAATGACAGGTTCTATGGCTACACCTTC
TRBJ2-5 TRBV13 TRBD1 . CASSVLGTGGGETQYF TGTGCCAGCAGCGTTTTAGGGACAGGGGGCGGTGAGACCCAGTACTTC
TRBJ2-7 TRBV27 TRBD2 . CASSHSGSYEQYF TGTGCCAGCAGCCATAGCGGGAGCTACGAGCAGTACTTC
TRBJ2-5 TRBV19 TRBD2 . CASRKIAGPSETQYF TGTGCCAGTAGAAAAATAGCGGGCCCGTCAGAGACCCAGTACTTC
TRBJ2-3 TRBV7-2 TRBD2 . CASSSLAGGPRDTQYF TGTGCCAGCAGCTCTCTAGCGGGAGGGCCAAGAGATACGCAGTATTTT
TRBJ2-7 TRBV29-1 TRBD2 . CSAGGTSGSHEQYF TGCAGCGCCGGGGGGACTAGCGGGAGCCACGAGCAGTACTTC
TRBJ2-5 TRBV11-2 . . CASSISAMMEETQYF TGTGCCAGCAGCATCTCAGCGATGATGGAAGAGACCCAGTACTTC
TRBJ2-5 TRBV12-5 TRBD1 . CASGGGETQYF TGTGCTAGTGGAGGGGGCGAGACCCAGTACTTC
TRBJ1-4 TRBV19 TRBD1 . CASSPGQDNEKLFF TGTGCCAGTAGTCCGGGACAGGATAATGAAAAACTGTTTTTT
TRBJ2-7 TRBV7-2 TRBD1 . CASSPTGPYEQYF TGTGCCAGCAGCCCGACAGGGCCCTACGAGCAGTACTTC
TRBJ2-1 TRBV9 . . CASSVEQSYEQFF TGTGCCAGCAGCGTAGAACAGTCTTATGAGCAGTTCTTC
TRBJ1-1 TRBV5-1 . once CASPGGGRGRNTEAFF TGCGCCAGCCCCGGGGGGGGGCGCGGGAGGAACACTGAAGCTTTCTTT
TRBJ2-7 TRBV7-9 TRBD1 . CATSDRYEQYF TGTGCCACCTCGGACAGGTACGAGCAGTACTTC
TRBJ2-1 TRBV11-3 TRBD2 once CASSTSGSSYNEQFF TGTGCCAGCAGCACTAGCGGCAGCTCCTACAATGAGCAGTTCTTC
TRBJ1-4 TRBV28 . once CASSSSGTEGNLKLFF TGTGCCAGCAGTTCCTCCGGGACGGAGGGTAATCTAAAACTGTTTTTT
TRBJ1-4 TRBV4-1 . . CASSYRQTTNEKLFF TGCGCCAGCAGCTATAGACAGACAACTAATGAAAAACTGTTTTTT
TRBJ1-4 TRBV6-1 . . CASSQQVATNEKLFF TGTGCCAGCAGTCAACAGGTTGCAACTAATGAAAAACTGTTTTTT
TRBJ1-4 TRBV9 . . CASSAGEGNEKLFF TGTGCCAGCAGCGCAGGGGAAGGGAATGAAAAACTGTTTTTT
TRBJ1-1 TRBV27 TRBD1 . CASSSDRALAPSENTEAFF TGTGCCAGCAGCTCCGACAGGGCCCTTGCCCCCTCCGAGAACACTGAAGCTTTCTTT
TRBJ2-3 TRBV30 . . CALAENTDTQYF TGTGCCTTAGCGGAGAACACAGATACGCAGTATTTT
TRBJ2-2 TRBV10-3 TRBD2 . CAIAGGPGTGELFF TGTGCCATCGCGGGAGGGCCAGGCACCGGGGAGCTGTTTTTT
TRBJ2-3 TRBV28 TRBD1 . CASRPRQGVPGTDTQYF TGTGCCAGCAGACCGCGACAGGGAGTACCGGGCACAGATACGCAGTATTTT
TRBJ2-2 TRBV27 . . CASSLWVQGPNTGELFF TGTGCCAGCAGTTTATGGGTACAGGGTCCGAACACCGGGGAGCTGTTTTTT
TRBJ2-1 TRBV7-2 TRBD2 once CASSLGREVNEQFF TGTGCCAGCAGCTTGGGGAGGGAGGTGAATGAGCAGTTCTTC
TRBJ1-4 TRBV6-5 TRBD1 . CASSSRDSEKLFF TGTGCCAGCAGTTCCCGGGACAGTGAAAAACTGTTTTTT
TRBJ2-1 TRBV5-8 . . CASSLSDRLNEQFF TGTGCCAGCAGCTTGTCCGACCGACTCAATGAGCAGTTCTTC
TRBJ2-1 TRBV2 TRBD2 . CARRGVAGGRVDSYNEQFF TGTGCCAGAAGAGGAGTAGCGGGAGGGCGGGTTGACTCCTACAATGAGCAGTTCTTC